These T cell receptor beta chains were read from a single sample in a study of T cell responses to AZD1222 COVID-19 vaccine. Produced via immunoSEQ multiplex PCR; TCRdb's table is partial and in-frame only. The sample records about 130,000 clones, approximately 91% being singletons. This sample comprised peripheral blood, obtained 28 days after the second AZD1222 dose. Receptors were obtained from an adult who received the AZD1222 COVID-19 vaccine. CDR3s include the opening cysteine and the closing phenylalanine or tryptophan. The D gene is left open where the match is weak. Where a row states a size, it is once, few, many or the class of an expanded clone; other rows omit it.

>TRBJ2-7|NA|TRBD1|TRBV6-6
CASSYDRGYYEQYF
TGTGCCAGCAGTTATGACAGGGGATACTACGAGCAGTACTTC
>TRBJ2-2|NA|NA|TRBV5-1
CASSPRQALPPELFF
TGCGCCAGCAGCCCCCGACAGGCACTCCCACCAGAGCTGTTTTTT
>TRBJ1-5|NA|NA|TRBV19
CASSPSNQPQHF
TGTGCCAGTAGTCCTAGCAATCAGCCCCAGCATTTT
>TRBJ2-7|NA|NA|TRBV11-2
CASSLQRQRQYF
TGTGCCAGCAGCTTACAAAGACAGCGGCAGTACTTC
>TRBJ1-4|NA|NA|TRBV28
CASTPPKGPNEKLFF
TGTGCCAGCACCCCTCCCAAGGGACCTAATGAAAAACTGTTTTTT
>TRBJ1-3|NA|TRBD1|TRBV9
CASSALGQGAYGNTIYF
TGTGCCAGCAGCGCCTTGGGACAGGGGGCGTACGGAAACACCATATATTTT
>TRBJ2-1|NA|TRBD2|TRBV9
CASSVDGGRLDEQFF
TGTGCCAGCAGCGTAGATGGCGGGAGGCTCGATGAGCAGTTCTTC
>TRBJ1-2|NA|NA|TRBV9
CASSPRQDFGYTF
TGTGCCAGCAGCCCTCGACAGGATTTTGGCTACACCTTC
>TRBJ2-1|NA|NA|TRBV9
CASSPSRVRNKYNEQFF
TGTGCCAGCAGCCCATCCCGCGTCAGGAACAAGTACAATGAGCAGTTCTTC
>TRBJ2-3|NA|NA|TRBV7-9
CASSLAGVRTDTQYF
TGTGCCAGCAGCTTAGCGGGAGTACGAACAGATACGCAGTATTTT
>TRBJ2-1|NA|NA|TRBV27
CASSRTFYNEQFF
TGTGCCAGCAGTCGGACTTTTTACAATGAGCAGTTCTTC
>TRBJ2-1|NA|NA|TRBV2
CASSTRTREFF
TGTGCCAGCAGCACTAGAACTAGGGAATTCTTC
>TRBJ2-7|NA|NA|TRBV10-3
CAISAHGLVTYEQYF
TGTGCCATCAGTGCCCATGGGCTGGTTACCTACGAGCAGTACTTC
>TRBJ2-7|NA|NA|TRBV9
CASSSRTESYEQYF
TGTGCCAGCAGCTCTCGGACGGAATCCTACGAGCAGTACTTC
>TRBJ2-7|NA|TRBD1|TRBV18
CASSPDRGFSYEQYF
TGTGCCAGCTCACCGGACAGGGGGTTCTCCTACGAGCAGTACTTC
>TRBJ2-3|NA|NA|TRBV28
CASRIGGITDTQYF
TGTGCCAGCAGGATCGGCGGAATCACAGATACGCAGTATTTT
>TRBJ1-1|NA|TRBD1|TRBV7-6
CASSYRGQGSTEAFF
TGTGCCAGCAGCTACAGGGGACAGGGGTCCACTGAAGCTTTCTTT
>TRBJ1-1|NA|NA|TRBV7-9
CASSLVQGAAEAFF
TGTGCCAGCAGCTTAGTTCAGGGTGCCGCTGAAGCTTTCTTT
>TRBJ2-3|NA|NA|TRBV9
CASSVGSGDTQYF
TGTGCCAGCAGCGTAGGAAGCGGGGATACGCAGTATTTT
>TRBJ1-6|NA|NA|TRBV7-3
CASSLAPGANSPLHF
TGTGCCAGCAGCCTCGCCCCAGGAGCAAATTCACCCCTCCACTTT
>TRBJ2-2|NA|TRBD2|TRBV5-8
CATPDWGTSANTGELFF
TGTGCCACCCCTGACTGGGGGACTAGCGCTAACACCGGGGAGCTGTTTTTT
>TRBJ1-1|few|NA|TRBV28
CASSFWGGLAEAFF
TGTGCCAGCAGTTTCTGGGGGGGACTCGCTGAAGCTTTCTTT
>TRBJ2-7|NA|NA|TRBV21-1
CARPGQQTVGEQYF
TGTGCCAGACCCGGGCAGCAGACCGTTGGCGAGCAGTACTTC
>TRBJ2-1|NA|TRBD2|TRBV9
CASRGLGLAGWGPQFF
TGTGCCAGCAGAGGACTGGGACTAGCGGGATGGGGCCCCCAGTTCTTC
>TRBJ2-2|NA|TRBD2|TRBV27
CASSMRTGTSGRKDRGELFF
TGTGCCAGCAGTATGAGGACCGGGACTAGCGGGAGGAAAGATCGCGGGGAGCTGTTTTTT
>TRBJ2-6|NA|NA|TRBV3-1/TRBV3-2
CASSLQNGANVLTF
TGTGCCAGCAGCCTACAAAATGGGGCCAACGTCCTGACTTTC
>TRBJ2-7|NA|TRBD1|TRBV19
CASSRQGAINEQYF
TGTGCCAGTAGTAGACAGGGGGCTATCAACGAGCAGTACTTC
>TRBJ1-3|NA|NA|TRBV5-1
CASSWSRGTGNTIYF
TGCGCCAGCAGCTGGTCCAGGGGAACGGGAAACACCATATATTTT
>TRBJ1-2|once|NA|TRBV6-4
CASSETGGWGYTF
TGTGCCAGCAGTGAGACTGGGGGCTGGGGCTACACCTTC
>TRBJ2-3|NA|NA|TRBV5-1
CASSSIRGAQYF
TGCGCCAGCAGCTCCATAAGAGGTGCGCAGTATTTT
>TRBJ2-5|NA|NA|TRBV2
CASTPGPIQWTQYF
TGTGCCAGCACCCCGGGGCCCATACAGTGGACCCAGTACTTC
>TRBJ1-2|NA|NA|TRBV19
CASSRSTTQNYGYTF
TGTGCCAGTAGCAGATCGACGACGCAGAACTATGGCTACACCTTC
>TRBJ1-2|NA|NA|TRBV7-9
CASSALDDYGYTF
TGTGCCAGCAGCGCTCTGGATGACTATGGCTACACCTTC
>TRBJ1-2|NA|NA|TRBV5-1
CASSPDVGYGYTF
TGCGCCAGCAGCCCGGACGTGGGCTATGGCTACACCTTC
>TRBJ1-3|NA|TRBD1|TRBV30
CAWDQGVFGNTIYF
TGTGCCTGGGACCAGGGGGTATTTGGAAACACCATATATTTT
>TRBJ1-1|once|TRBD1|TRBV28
CASSLGTGGTEAFF
TGTGCCAGCAGTTTGGGCACAGGGGGCACTGAAGCTTTCTTT
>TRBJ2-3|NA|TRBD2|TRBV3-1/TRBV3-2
CASSQSGRLVLAGVPDTQYF
TGTGCCAGCAGCCAATCAGGGAGACTAGTTTTAGCGGGAGTTCCAGATACGCAGTATTTT
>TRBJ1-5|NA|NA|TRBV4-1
CASSHTGKNQPQHF
TGCGCCAGCAGCCACACGGGTAAAAATCAGCCCCAGCATTTT
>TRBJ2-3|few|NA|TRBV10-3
CAISETSRNTDTQYF
TGTGCCATCAGTGAGACTAGCAGAAACACAGATACGCAGTATTTT
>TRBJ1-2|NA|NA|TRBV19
CASSIGGGSYGYTF
TGTGCCAGTAGTATAGGTGGGGGGAGCTATGGCTACACCTTC
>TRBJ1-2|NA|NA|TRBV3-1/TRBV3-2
CASSQARGGYTF
TGTGCCAGCAGCCAAGCCAGGGGAGGCTACACCTTC
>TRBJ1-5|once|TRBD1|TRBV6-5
CASNRGGKQPQHF
TGTGCCAGCAACAGGGGTGGAAAACAGCCCCAGCATTTT
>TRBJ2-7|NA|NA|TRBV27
CASSLSPFFEQYF
TGTGCCAGCAGTTTATCGCCTTTTTTCGAGCAGTACTTC
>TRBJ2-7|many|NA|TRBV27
CASSLHARDRSYEQYF
TGTGCCAGCAGTTTGCATGCGCGGGACCGCTCCTACGAGCAGTACTTC
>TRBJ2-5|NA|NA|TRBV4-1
CASSQGPAQETQYF
TGCGCCAGCAGCCAAGGTCCAGCCCAAGAGACCCAGTACTTC
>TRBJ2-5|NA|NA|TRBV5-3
CARSLGGTGKETQYF
TGTGCCAGAAGCTTGGGGGGTACTGGAAAAGAGACCCAGTACTTC
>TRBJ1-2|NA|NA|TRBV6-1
CASSEGNTPYCTF
TGTGCCAGCAGTGAAGGGAATACCCCTTACTGCACCTTC
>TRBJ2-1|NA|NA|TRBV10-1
CACLRRLNEQFF
TGCGCCTGCCTGAGGCGGCTCAATGAGCAGTTCTTC
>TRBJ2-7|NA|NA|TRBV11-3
CASSRELGYEQYF
TGTGCCAGCAGCCGAGAGCTAGGCTACGAGCAGTACTTC
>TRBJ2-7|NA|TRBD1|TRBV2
CASRTRQGPYEQYF
TGTGCCAGCAGGACTCGACAGGGGCCCTACGAGCAGTACTTC
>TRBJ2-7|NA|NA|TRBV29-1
CSVDSDDSYEQYF
TGCAGCGTTGACAGTGACGACTCCTACGAGCAGTACTTC
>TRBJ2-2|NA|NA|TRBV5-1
CASSLGAGGRRSNTGELFF
TGCGCCAGCAGCTTGGGGGCCGGGGGGCGACGATCGAACACCGGGGAGCTGTTTTTT
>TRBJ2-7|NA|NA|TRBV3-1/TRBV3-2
CASSQAWDNTYEQYF
TGTGCCAGCAGCCAAGCCTGGGACAATACCTACGAGCAGTACTTC
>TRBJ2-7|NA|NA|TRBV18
CASSPREGVYEQYF
TGTGCCAGCTCACCACGCGAAGGTGTCTACGAGCAGTACTTC